This TCR beta chain was found in a study of cytomegalovirus exposure and HLA in healthy donors. PCR primers comprised 60 Vbeta and 13 Jbeta primers. Sequencing was performed with immunoSEQ multiplex PCR; in TCRdb, only in-frame clones are kept and a portion is missing. The table lists 140,000 to 150,000 clones, around two thirds of them singletons. In germline, CDR1 is PRHDT, CDR2 FYEKMQ (reference sequence). The CDR3 covers 14 residues. Trimming took 5 bases from V and 1 from J, leaving 6 bases between them. This clone has just one count. The receptor's source is a woman aged 18-29 years in good health and CMV-seronegative. The chain is built from TRBV13 and TRBJ2-6, with D uncertain. Input material: PBMCs. CDR3 nucleotide sequence: TGTGCCAGCAGCCACAAGTCTGGGGCCAACGTCCTGACTTTC. This codes for CASSHKSGANVLTF.